One sample yielded the 13 T cell receptor beta chains listed below, sequenced in a study of T-cell memory formation after mild COVID-19. TCRdb re-derived calls from the 5' RACE reads in MiXCR, one entry per CDR3 protein. The sample consists of about 620,000 distinct CDR3 sequences, under 20% of them appearing once. The sequenced sample consisted of PBMCs or a T cell subset sorted from them (not recorded which). Receptor source: an adult woman who had mild COVID-19 (a few samples of this study predate the infection). Cell type and time point are not known.

This clonotype showed up just a few times. The rearrangement joins TRBV12-3 or TRBV12-4 to TRBJ2-1; tentative D call: TRBD2 (6 bases). V was clipped by 7 bases and J by 2 bases, with 15 bases between them. This CDR3 has 15 amino acids. The CDR3 DNA sequence: TGTGCCAGCAATGGAGGTAGCGGAGCCTACAATGAGCAGTTCTTC. Translated, it gives CASNGGSGAYNEQFF.

The chain combines TRBV24-1 with TRBJ2-1, with 8 bases matching TRBD1. The CDR3 contains 15 residues. V lost 3 bases to trimming and J lost 9 bases; unmatched junction nucleotides: 9. Looked up from germline, CDR1 is KGHDR and CDR2 is SFDVKD. The CDR3 region is CATSDIKQDRAEQFF. In nucleotides, the CDR3 is TGTGCCACCAGTGATATAAAACAGGACAGGGCTGAGCAGTTCTTC.

V is TRBV5-1 and J is TRBJ2-3; weak D call: TRBD2 (6 bases). CDR3 size: 14 residues. Germline V CDR1 and CDR2: SGHRS, YFSETQ. V was trimmed by 7 bases and J by 0 bases, leaving 12 bases between them. The CDR3 here is CASREISSTDTQYF. Written as DNA, the CDR3 is TGCGCCAGCCGGGAGATATCTAGCACAGATACGCAGTATTTT. The variable domain in full, with the rest retrieved from reference TRBV5-1 and TRBJ2-3, is KAGVTQTPRYLIKTRGQQVTLSCSPISGHRSVSWYQQTPGQGLQFLFEYFSETQRNKGNFPGRFSGRQFSNSRSEMNVSTLELGDSALYLCASREISSTDTQYFGPGTRLTVL.

This clonotype has a handful of counts. This chain joins TRBV10-3 and TRBJ1-1; D may be TRBD1 (5 bases). Germline loops: CDR1 ENHRY, CDR2 SYGVKD. Trimming removed 6 bases from V and 7 bases from J, with 9 bases in between. The CDR3 consists of 11 residues. The CDR3 nucleotides are TGTGCCATCAGGCAGGGAGATGAAGCTTTCTTT. It yields the protein CAIRQGDEAFF.

This clonotype occurred many times. The CDR3 sequence: CASSPGQGVADTQYF. CDR3 nucleotide sequence: TGCGCCAGCAGCCCGGGGCAGGGAGTTGCGGATACGCAGTATTTT. This chain connects TRBV5-1 to TRBJ2-3; D could derive from TRBD1 or TRBD2 (5 bases each). Germline V gene lookup returns CDR1 SGHRS and CDR2 YFSETQ. The CDR3 runs to 15 residues. V lost 4 bases to trimming and J lost 6 bases, with 18 bases between them.

In this sample, this clonotype turned up a few times. The chain carries TRBV5-1 and TRBJ2-5; TRBD2 agrees at 8 bases. With 3 bases clipped from V and 2 bases from J, the junction kept 6 bases outside the gene matches. Germline CDR1 is SGHRS and CDR2 is YFSETQ. This CDR3 region has 15 residues. This CDR3 reads CASSSSGGRQETQYF. The CDR3 bases are TGCGCCAGCAGCTCTTCGGGGGGGAGACAAGAGACCCAGTACTTC.

V usage is TRBV12-3 or TRBV12-4 and J usage is TRBJ2-7, with D possibly being TRBD2 (6 bases). This CDR3 spans 12 amino acids. V lost 6 bases to trimming and J lost 7 bases, with 13 bases between them. CDR3 protein: CASSWTAGEQYF. The CDR3 bases are TGTGCCAGCAGCTGGACGGCGGGAGAGCAGTACTTC.

This clonotype was seen ten or more times. This CDR3 reads CASSHQGAGAKNIQYF. CDR3 nucleotides: TGTGCCAGCAGCCACCAGGGGGCTGGGGCCAAAAACATTCAGTACTTC. The chain recombines TRBV6-6 with TRBJ2-4; the match to TRBD1 covers 8 bases. Germline CDR1 reads MNHNY; CDR2 reads SVGAGI (reference sequence). V dropped 6 bases and J dropped 1; count of bases not matched to a gene: 8. This CDR3 comprises 16 residues.

This clonotype showed up just a few times. This chain links TRBV15 with TRBJ2-7, with D perhaps matching TRBD1 (7 bases). V lost 3 bases and J 2 bases, leaving 11 bases between the germline ends. This CDR3 is built from 14 residues. Per the germline V gene, CDR1 is LNHNV and CDR2 is YYDKDF (reference sequence). This CDR3 is CATSSQGGTYEQYF. The CDR3 DNA is TGTGCCACCAGCAGCCAGGGGGGTACCTACGAGCAGTACTTC.

This chain links TRBV24-1 with TRBJ2-1; 8 positions agree with TRBD1. The length of the CDR3 is 15 residues. V was pared by 3 bases and J by 8 bases, with 8 bases of the junction left unmatched. CDR1 is KGHDR, CDR2 SFDVKD, per germline. CDR3 nucleotide sequence: TGTGCCACCAGTGATCCGGACAGGGTTTGGGATGAGCAGTTCTTC. Translation gives CATSDPDRVWDEQFF.

The chain is built from TRBV12-3 or TRBV12-4 and TRBJ1-5; 9 bases match TRBD1. CDR3 length: 15 residues. The V segment lost 5 bases and the J segment 7 bases; nucleotides outside the gene matches: 9. The CDR3: CASSPQQGAGQPQHF. CDR3 DNA sequence: TGTGCCAGCAGTCCTCAACAGGGGGCCGGGCAGCCCCAGCATTTT.

DNA for the CDR3: TGTGCCAGTTATGGACTACCCCCCCGCGGGGAGCTGTTTTTT. Its protein is CASYGLPPRGELFF. The rearrangement links TRBV19 to TRBJ2-2, with D maybe TRBD2 (6 bases). CDR1 LNHDA and CDR2 SQIVND come from the germline V gene (reference sequence). The V end was cut by 8 bases, the J end by 7 bases, with 17 bases between. The CDR3 runs 14 residues.

This clonotype has just a few counts. This chain connects TRBV4-1 to TRBJ2-3; TRBD1 matches 7 bases. The germline V gene has CDR1 MGHRA and CDR2 YSYEKL. Unmatched junction bases numbered 17, after V lost 6 bases and J lost 14 bases. This CDR3 region has 14 residues. CDR3 in amino acids: CASRPPRTGERPYF. Here the CDR3 DNA reads TGCGCCAGCAGGCCCCCCCGTACAGGGGAACGTCCGTATTTT.